The 18 T cell receptor beta chains below come from one sample, sequenced in a study of human T cells and chemical hapten exposure. The time point is: pre-sensitization, week 0. The treatment denotes: therapeutic diphenylcyclopropenone sensitization with weekly scalp DPC. From the RACE reads, TCRdb called clonotypes with MiXCR, one entry per CDR3 protein. The sample shows 300,000 to 450,000 distinct CDR3 sequences, roughly 6% of them seen only once. Sequencing used whole blood, obtained in connection with sensitization to the hapten diphenylcyclopropenone (DPC). These receptors were collected from a woman under 30 with alopecia areata. Some clones in this sample may be carry-over from other donors' samples.

This clonotype was detected only a few times. V is TRBV27 and J is TRBJ1-1; D is unresolved. The CDR3 totals 14 residues. Germline V gene data show CDR1 as MNHEY and CDR2 as SMNVEV (reference sequence). The ends were cut back, 8 bases at V and 3 bases at J, with 16 bases in the middle. The chain's CDR3 is CASRRALEYTEAFF. The DNA for the CDR3 is TGTGCCAGCCGCCGGGCCTTGGAGTACACTGAAGCTTTCTTT.

This clonotype was found many times. This sequence joins TRBV7-2 and TRBJ2-6; unclear D gene. Deletions cut 7 bases from V and 2 bases from J, with 6 bases between. CDR1 is SGHTA, CDR2 FQGNSA, per germline. The CDR3 spans 13 residues. The CDR3, as DNA: TGTGCCAGCAAGTTGGCTGGGGCCAACGTCCTGACTTTC. Amino acids: CASKLAGANVLTF.

V usage is TRBV7-2 and J usage is TRBJ1-6, with 12 positions matching TRBD1. Germline loops: CDR1 SGHTA, CDR2 FQGNSA. This CDR3 region has 18 residues. Unmatched junction bases numbered 11, after V lost 5 bases and J lost 6 bases. The CDR3 reads CASSLGRGQGAGNSPLHF. CDR3 bases: TGTGCCAGCAGCCTGGGGAGGGGACAGGGGGCAGGTAATTCACCCCTCCACTTT.

This sequence joins TRBV2 and TRBJ1-5; a weak D match, TRBD1 (5 bases). The CDR3 length is 15 residues. Germline-derived CDR1 and CDR2 are SNHLY and FYNNEI. Trimming left V 8 bases short and J 4 bases short, with 18 bases between. The chain's CDR3 is CASGLSWQGNQPQHF. The CDR3 nucleotides read TGTGCCAGCGGACTTTCTTGGCAGGGTAATCAGCCCCAGCATTTT.

This clonotype has a handful of counts. This chain uses TRBV19 with TRBJ2-2; the D is unclear. The V gene lost 0 bases and the J gene lost 4 bases, with 18 bases spanning the gap. Germline assignment: CDR1 LNHDA and CDR2 SQIVND (reference sequence). The CDR3 totals 18 residues. The CDR3 bases are TGTGCCAGTAGTATAGACAGGCGGAGAGGAAGTTTCACCGGGGAGCTGTTTTTT. Its protein product is CASSIDRRRGSFTGELFF.

This clonotype was found many times. The chain employs TRBV7-2 and TRBJ2-7; D gene unclear. This CDR3 region has 13 residues. The germline V gene has CDR1 SGHTA and CDR2 FQGNSA. V dropped 5 bases and J dropped 0 bases, with 8 bases sitting between them. CDR3 residues: CASSLSDSYEQYF. The CDR3 coding sequence is TGTGCCAGCAGCCTATCTGACTCCTACGAGCAGTACTTC. Complete variable domain (other parts from reference TRBV7-2 and TRBJ2-7): GAGVSQSPSNKVTEKGKDVELRCDPISGHTALYWYRQSLGQGLEFLIYFQGNSAPDKSGLPSDRFSAERTGGSVSTLTIQRTQQEDSAVYLCASSLSDSYEQYFGPGTRLTVT.

This clonotype has at least ten counts. The rearrangement uses TRBV7-3 and TRBJ1-1; no clear D. Trimming took 0 bases from V and 8 from J, leaving 25 bases between them. CDR3 length: 18 residues. Germline V lookup: CDR1 SGHTA, CDR2 FQGTGA. CDR3 region: CASSLTGRLTFSPGEAFF. In DNA, the CDR3 is TGTGCCAGCAGCTTAACCGGCAGACTGACCTTCTCTCCAGGAGAAGCTTTCTTT.

CDR3 residues: CASGLTVNTEAFF. The CDR3, as DNA: TGTGCTAGTGGTTTAACCGTCAACACTGAAGCTTTCTTT. This chain connects TRBV12-5 to TRBJ1-1; D is unresolved. V dropped 3 bases and J dropped 2 bases, with 7 bases sitting between them. CDR1 is LGHNT and CDR2 is FRNRAP in the germline V gene. This CDR3 contains 13 residues.

V usage is TRBV11-2 and J usage is TRBJ2-3, with TRBD2 matching 7 bases. Germline values: CDR1 SGHAT, CDR2 FQNNGV. CDR3 length: 12 amino acids. With V trimmed by 2 bases and J by 11 bases, 4 bases remained unmatched. The chain's CDR3 is CASSLSGRGQYF. The CDR3 DNA reads as TGTGCCAGCAGCTTATCAGGGAGGGGGCAGTATTTT.

The CDR3 DNA sequence: TGTGCCACCAGGAGAGATACGCAGTATTTT. Protein: CATRRDTQYF. The V and J genes are TRBV24-1 and TRBJ2-3; D is uncertain. The germline CDR1 and CDR2 sequences are KGHDR and SFDVKD. Trimming took off 7 bases at V and 5 bases at J, with 3 bases between the two ends. The CDR3 is 10 residues long.

There are many counts of this clonotype. The genes are TRBV7-6 and TRBJ2-7; D assignment may be TRBD1 or TRBD2 (5 bases each). V was trimmed by 5 bases and J by 2 bases, leaving 19 bases between them. Germline assignment: CDR1 SGHVS and CDR2 FNYEAQ. The CDR3 has 16 residues. The DNA of the CDR3 is TGTGCCAGCAGCCCTCGGGGCGGGCCGATAACCTACGAGCAGTACTTC. Residues: CASSPRGGPITYEQYF.

This clonotype occurred a few times. This rearrangement joins TRBV4-2 to TRBJ2-7, with 14 bases aligning to TRBD2. With V trimmed by 5 bases and J by 2 bases, 8 bases remained unmatched. Germline loops: CDR1 LGHNA, CDR2 YNFKEQ. This CDR3 comprises 17 residues. The CDR3 sequence is CASSVGLAGGPTYEQYF. The CDR3 DNA reads as TGTGCCAGCAGCGTTGGACTAGCGGGGGGACCCACCTACGAGCAGTACTTC.

The chain has TRBV6-1 and TRBJ2-2, with 13 bases that match TRBD2. The trim removed 1 base at V and 4 bases at J, leaving 0 bases unmatched. The CDR3 loop spans 16 amino acids. Germline V gene lookup returns CDR1 MNHNS and CDR2 SASEGT. The CDR3 DNA follows: TGTGCCAGCAGTGAAGGACTAGCGGGGGGCACCGGGGAGCTGTTTTTT. It encodes CASSEGLAGGTGELFF.

The chain links TRBV12-3 or TRBV12-4 to TRBJ1-1; 8 bases are a match to TRBD1. V shed 6 bases, J shed 4 bases, and the junction held 10 bases outside the gene matches. The CDR3 extends over 15 amino acids. The CDR3 loop is CASRLQGVHGTEAFF. The CDR3, as DNA: TGTGCCAGCAGACTACAGGGGGTCCATGGCACTGAAGCTTTCTTT.

The rearrangement joins TRBV4-3 to TRBJ2-1; D is perhaps TRBD2 (7 bases). The CDR3 extends over 14 amino acids. V lost 3 bases to trimming and J lost 10 bases, with 16 bases between them. Germline V gives CDR1 LGHNA, CDR2 YSLEER. CDR3 amino acids: CASSQGGLSGEQFF. The DNA for the CDR3 is TGCGCCAGCAGCCAGGGGGGGCTCTCGGGGGAGCAGTTCTTC.

This clonotype was counted a few times. The chain combines TRBV3-1 with TRBJ2-3, with TRBD2 matching over 8 bases. V lost 0 bases to trimming and J lost 2 bases; unmatched junction nucleotides: 19. The CDR3 has 21 amino acids. CDR1 is LGHDT, CDR2 YNNKEL, per germline (reference sequence). CDR3 amino acids: CASSQDIPSGSGGFPTDTQYF. The CDR3 DNA is TGTGCCAGCAGCCAAGATATCCCAAGTGGCAGCGGGGGCTTCCCCACAGATACGCAGTATTTT.

This clonotype has ten or more counts. CDR3 sequence (DNA): TGTGCCAGCAGTTACGGGGTAGCGGGATCCACAGATACGCAGTATTTT. It translates to CASSYGVAGSTDTQYF. V and J are TRBV6-5 and TRBJ2-3; 8 positions agree with TRBD2. CDR1 is MNHEY and CDR2 is SVGAGI in the germline V gene. Losses at the gene ends were 2 bases for V and 2 bases for J; bases not matched to a gene: 6. The CDR3 is 16 residues long.

This clonotype was observed at least ten times. V usage is TRBV20-1 and J usage is TRBJ1-5; possible D gene TRBD1, 6 bases. CDR1 DFQATT and CDR2 SNEGSKA come from the germline V gene (reference sequence). Trimming pared 5 bases from V and 4 bases from J, leaving 18 bases between. This CDR3 is 15 amino acids long. The CDR3 spells CSAGGVGSGNQPQHF. For the CDR3, the DNA is TGCAGTGCTGGGGGCGTGGGGAGCGGGAATCAGCCCCAGCATTTT.